Shown below are 11 T cell receptor beta chains from a single sample sequenced in a study of cytomegalovirus exposure and HLA in healthy donors. A multiplex PCR was run with 60 Vbeta primers and 13 Jbeta primers. Sequencing used immunoSEQ multiplex PCR; TCRdb keeps in-frame clones, though not all of them. The table records about 120,000 clones, 9% to 10% of them present only once. Sample: PBMCs. These receptors were collected from a man aged 25 to 40 in good health and CMV-seronegative.

The DNA of the CDR3 is TGTGCCAGTAGTATTTCTAGCGGGAGATACTCCTACAATGAGCAGTTCTTC. The encoded protein is CASSISSGRYSYNEQFF. V is TRBV19 and J is TRBJ2-1; TRBD2 aligns across 10 bases. The germline V gene encodes CDR1 LNHDA and CDR2 SQIVND (reference sequence). Trimming took 3 bases from V and 0 from J; bases not matched to a gene: 5. This CDR3 is built from 17 residues.

This clone was observed a few times. The chain has TRBV28 and TRBJ2-1, with no clear D. V dropped 1 base and J dropped 7 bases, with 14 bases sitting between them. CDR1 and CDR2 from the germline V gene are MDHEN and SYDVKM. The CDR3 runs 15 residues. The CDR3 bases are TGTGCCAGCAGTTTATTCCGCGGATTTGTGAATGAGCAGTTCTTC. Protein: CASSLFRGFVNEQFF.

This clone was seen only a few times. This chain joins TRBV7-8 and TRBJ2-7, with D possibly matching TRBD2 (5 bases). The CDR3 spans 14 residues. Per germline, CDR1 SGHVS and CDR2 FQNEAQ. Trimming shortened V by 5 bases and J by 7 bases, and 18 bases separated the two germline ends. The CDR3 loop is CASSPTPGSGEQYF. The CDR3 DNA follows: TGTGCCAGCAGCCCTACGCCGGGTTCGGGAGAGCAGTACTTC.

This chain joins TRBV2 and TRBJ2-5; TRBD1 matches 9 bases. Trimming at V came to 6 bases and at J to 5 bases, leaving 13 bases not matched to a gene. Germline CDR1 is SNHLY and CDR2 is FYNNEI. CDR3 size: 16 residues. The CDR3 DNA reads TGTGCCAGCAGCCCAAGGCCACAGGGGGCGGGGGAGACCCAGTACTTC. Translating gives CASSPRPQGAGETQYF.

This clone appeared a few times. V gene TRBV19 combines with J gene TRBJ2-5, with TRBD2 as a possible D gene (6 bases). This CDR3 contains 15 residues. V gave up 5 bases and J gave up 7 bases, with 20 bases separating them. From germline, CDR1 is LNHDA and CDR2 SQIVND (reference sequence). This CDR3 reads CASSPGGPVEVTQYF. CDR3 coding DNA: TGTGCCAGTAGTCCCGGGGGACCAGTCGAGGTGACCCAGTACTTC.

V is TRBV18 and J is TRBJ1-1; 7 positions agree with TRBD1. Losses at the gene ends were 0 bases for V and 4 bases for J; bases not matched to a gene: 5. The CDR3 consists of 15 residues. Germline V gene data show CDR1 as KGHSH and CDR2 as LQKENI. The CDR3 coding sequence is TGTGCCAGCTCACCACCCCCAGGGGGTGGCACTGAAGCTTTCTTT. The encoded protein is CASSPPPGGGTEAFF.

The chain recombines TRBV29-1 with TRBJ1-2, with a tentative D call TRBD1 (6 bases). The germline CDR1 and CDR2 sequences are SQVTM and ANQGSEA. V dropped 0 bases and J dropped 4 bases, with 12 bases sitting between them. This CDR3 spans 14 amino acids. Here the CDR3 reads CSVEDWTERYGYTF. The CDR3 nucleotides are TGCAGCGTTGAAGATTGGACAGAGCGCTATGGCTACACCTTC.

In its sample, this clone was seen a few times. The genes are TRBV9 and TRBJ2-1; no reliable D call. Trimming cost V 0 bases and J 1 base, with 5 bases left between them. This CDR3 is built from 14 residues. Germline V gene data show CDR1 as SGDLS and CDR2 as YYNGEE. CDR3 sequence: CASSVGVSYNEQFF. The CDR3 nucleotides are TGTGCCAGCAGCGTAGGAGTTTCCTACAATGAGCAGTTCTTC.

This clone has only a few counts. DNA for the CDR3: TGTGCCAGCAGTGTGCAGGGGGCGCGAACCGGGGAGCTGTTTTTT. Its protein product is CASSVQGARTGELFF. The V gene is TRBV6-1, the J gene TRBJ2-2, with 8 bases fitting TRBD1. Germline V gene lookup returns CDR1 MNHNS and CDR2 SASEGT. V lost 4 bases, J lost 5 bases, and 6 bases stayed unmatched. The CDR3 runs 15 residues.

The rearrangement links TRBV4-3 to TRBJ2-3; possibly TRBD2 for D (5 bases). The CDR3 is made up of 14 amino acids. Germline CDR1 and CDR2: LGHNA and YSLEER. V lost 0 bases and J 7 bases, leaving 11 bases between the germline ends. CDR3 nucleotide sequence: TGCGCCAGCAGCCAAGAAGAGGGTTTGTATACGCAGTATTTT. As protein: CASSQEEGLYTQYF.

This chain connects TRBV7-2 to TRBJ1-2; D call uncertain. The CDR3 extends over 15 amino acids. Germline loops: CDR1 SGHTA, CDR2 FQGNSA. The germline V and J ends were trimmed by 0 bases and 3 bases, with 11 bases remaining between them. CDR3 nucleotides: TGTGCCAGCAGCTTAGCGGCCTCCCGGGACTATGGCTACACCTTC. Its protein is CASSLAASRDYGYTF.